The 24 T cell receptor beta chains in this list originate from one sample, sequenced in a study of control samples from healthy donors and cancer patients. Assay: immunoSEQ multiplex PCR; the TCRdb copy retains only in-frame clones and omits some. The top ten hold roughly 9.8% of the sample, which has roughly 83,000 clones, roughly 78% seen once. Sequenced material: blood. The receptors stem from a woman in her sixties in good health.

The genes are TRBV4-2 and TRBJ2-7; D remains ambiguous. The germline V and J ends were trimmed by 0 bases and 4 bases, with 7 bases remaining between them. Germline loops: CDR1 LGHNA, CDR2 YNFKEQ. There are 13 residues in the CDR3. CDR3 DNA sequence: TGTGCCAGCAGCCAAGATTTAGGGTACGAGCAGTACTTC. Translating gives CASSQDLGYEQYF.

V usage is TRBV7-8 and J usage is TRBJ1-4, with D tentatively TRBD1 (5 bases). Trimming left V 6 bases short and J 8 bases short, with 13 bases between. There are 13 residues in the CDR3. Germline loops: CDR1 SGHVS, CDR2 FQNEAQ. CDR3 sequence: CASSGGTFEKLFF. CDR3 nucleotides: TGTGCCAGCAGTGGGGGTACGTTCGAAAAACTGTTTTTT.

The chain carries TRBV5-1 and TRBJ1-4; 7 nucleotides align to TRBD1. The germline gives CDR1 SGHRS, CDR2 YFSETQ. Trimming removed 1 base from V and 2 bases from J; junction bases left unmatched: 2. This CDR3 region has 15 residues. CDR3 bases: TGCGCCAGCAGCTTGCAAGGGGGCACTAATGAAAAACTGTTTTTT. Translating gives CASSLQGGTNEKLFF.

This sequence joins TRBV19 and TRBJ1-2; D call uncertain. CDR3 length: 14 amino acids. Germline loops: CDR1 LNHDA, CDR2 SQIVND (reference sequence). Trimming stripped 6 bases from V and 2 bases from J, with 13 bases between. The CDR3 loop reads CASSPQAGNYGYTF. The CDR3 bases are TGTGCCAGTAGCCCCCAGGCAGGCAACTATGGCTACACCTTC. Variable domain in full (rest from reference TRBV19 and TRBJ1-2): DGGITQSPKYLFRKEGQNVTLSCEQNLNHDAMYWYRQDPGQGLRLIYYSQIVNDFQKGDIAEGYSVSREKKESFPLTVTSAQKNPTAFYLCASSPQAGNYGYTFGSGTRLTVV.

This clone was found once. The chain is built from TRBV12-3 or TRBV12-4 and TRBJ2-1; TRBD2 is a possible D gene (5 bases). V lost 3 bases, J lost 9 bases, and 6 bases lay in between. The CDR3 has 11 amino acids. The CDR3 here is CASSFRGEQFF. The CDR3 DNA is TGTGCCAGCAGTTTCCGGGGTGAGCAGTTCTTC.

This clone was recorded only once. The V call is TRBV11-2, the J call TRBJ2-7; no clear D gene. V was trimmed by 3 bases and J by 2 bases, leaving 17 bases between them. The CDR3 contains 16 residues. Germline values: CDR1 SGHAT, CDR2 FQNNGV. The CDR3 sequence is CASSLETGTIPYEQYF. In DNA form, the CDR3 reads TGTGCCAGCAGCTTGGAAACCGGAACAATTCCCTACGAGCAGTACTTC.

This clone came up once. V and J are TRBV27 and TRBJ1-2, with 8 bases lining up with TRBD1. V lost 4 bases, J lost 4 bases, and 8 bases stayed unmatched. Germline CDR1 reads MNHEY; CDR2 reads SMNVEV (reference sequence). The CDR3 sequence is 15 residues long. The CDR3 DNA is TGTGCCAGCAGTTCTCGACAGGGGATGCTCTATGGCTACACCTTC. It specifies CASSSRQGMLYGYTF.

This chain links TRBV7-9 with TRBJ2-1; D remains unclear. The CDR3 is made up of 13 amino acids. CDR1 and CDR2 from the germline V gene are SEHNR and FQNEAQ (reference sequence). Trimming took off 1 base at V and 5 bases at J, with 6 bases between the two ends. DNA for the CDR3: TGTGCCAGCAGCTTAGTCAGAGACAATGAGCAGTTCTTC. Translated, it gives CASSLVRDNEQFF.

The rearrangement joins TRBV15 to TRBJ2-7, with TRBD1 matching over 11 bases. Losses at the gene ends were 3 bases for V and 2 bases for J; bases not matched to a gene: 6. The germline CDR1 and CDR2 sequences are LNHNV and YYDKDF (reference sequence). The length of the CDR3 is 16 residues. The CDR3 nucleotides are TGTGCCACCAGCAGGCATGCGGGACAGGGGGCCTACGAGCAGTACTTC. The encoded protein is CATSRHAGQGAYEQYF.

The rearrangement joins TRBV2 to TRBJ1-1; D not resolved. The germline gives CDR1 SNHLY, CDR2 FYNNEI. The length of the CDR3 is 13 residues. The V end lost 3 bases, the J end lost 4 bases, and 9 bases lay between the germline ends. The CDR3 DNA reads TGTGCCAGCAGTGATATGCGTGTCACTGAAGCTTTCTTT. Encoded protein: CASSDMRVTEAFF. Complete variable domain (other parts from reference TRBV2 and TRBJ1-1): EPEVTQTPSHQVTQMGQEVILRCVPISNHLYFYWYRQILGQKVEFLVSFYNNEISEKSEIFDDQFSVERPDGSNFTLKIRSTKLEDSAMYFCASSDMRVTEAFFGQGTRLTVV.

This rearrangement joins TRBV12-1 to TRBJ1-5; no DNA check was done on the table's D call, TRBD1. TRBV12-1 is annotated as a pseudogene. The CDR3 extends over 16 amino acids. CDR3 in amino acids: CASSYLDRGRGQPQHF. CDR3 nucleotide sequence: TGTGCCAGCAGCTACCTGGACAGGGGGCGAGGTCAGCCCCAGCATTTT.

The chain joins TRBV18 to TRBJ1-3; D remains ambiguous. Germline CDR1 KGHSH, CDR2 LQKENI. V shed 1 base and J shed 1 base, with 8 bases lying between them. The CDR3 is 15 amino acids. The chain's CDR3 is CASSPQDSSGNTIYF. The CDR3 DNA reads TGTGCCAGCTCACCACAGGATAGTTCTGGAAACACCATATATTTT.

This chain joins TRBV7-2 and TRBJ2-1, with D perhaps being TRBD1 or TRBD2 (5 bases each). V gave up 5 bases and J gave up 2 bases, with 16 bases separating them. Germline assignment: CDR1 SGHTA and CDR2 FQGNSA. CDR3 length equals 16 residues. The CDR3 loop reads CASSPQGMGAYNEQFF. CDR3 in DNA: TGTGCCAGCAGCCCCCAAGGAATGGGGGCCTACAATGAGCAGTTCTTC.

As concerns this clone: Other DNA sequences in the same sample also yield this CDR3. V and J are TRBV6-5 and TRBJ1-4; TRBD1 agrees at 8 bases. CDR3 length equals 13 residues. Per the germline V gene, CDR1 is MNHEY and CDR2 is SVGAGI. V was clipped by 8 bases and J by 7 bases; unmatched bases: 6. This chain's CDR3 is CASSRTGSEKLFF. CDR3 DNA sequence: TGTGCCAGCTCTAGGACAGGGAGTGAAAAACTGTTTTTT.

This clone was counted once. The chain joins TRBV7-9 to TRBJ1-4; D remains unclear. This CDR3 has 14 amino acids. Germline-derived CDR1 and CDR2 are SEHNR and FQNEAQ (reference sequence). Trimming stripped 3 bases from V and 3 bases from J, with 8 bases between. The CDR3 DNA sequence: TGTGCCAGCAGCTTCTCGGAGCCTAATGAAAAACTGTTTTTT. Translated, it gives CASSFSEPNEKLFF.

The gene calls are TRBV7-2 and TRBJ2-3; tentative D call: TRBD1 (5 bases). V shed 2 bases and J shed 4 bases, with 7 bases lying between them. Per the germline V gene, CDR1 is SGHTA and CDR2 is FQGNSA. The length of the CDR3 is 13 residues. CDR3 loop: CASSLSRADTQYF. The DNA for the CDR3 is TGTGCCAGCAGCTTAAGCAGGGCAGATACGCAGTATTTT.

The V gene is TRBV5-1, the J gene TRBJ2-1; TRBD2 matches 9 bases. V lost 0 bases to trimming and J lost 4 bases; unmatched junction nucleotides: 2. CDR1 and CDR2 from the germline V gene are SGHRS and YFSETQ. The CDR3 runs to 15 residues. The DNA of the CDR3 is TGCGCCAGCAGCTTGGGACTAGCGGTATACAATGAGCAGTTCTTC. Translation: CASSLGLAVYNEQFF. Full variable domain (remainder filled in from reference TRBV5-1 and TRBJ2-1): KAGVTQTPRYLIKTRGQQVTLSCSPISGHRSVSWYQQTPGQGLQFLFEYFSETQRNKGNFPGRFSGRQFSNSRSEMNVSTLELGDSALYLCASSLGLAVYNEQFFGPGTRLTVL.

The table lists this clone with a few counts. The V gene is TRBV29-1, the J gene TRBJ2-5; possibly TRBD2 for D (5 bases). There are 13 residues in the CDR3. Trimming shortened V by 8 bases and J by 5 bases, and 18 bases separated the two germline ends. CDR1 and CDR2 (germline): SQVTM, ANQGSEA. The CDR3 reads CSPVRGSGETQYF. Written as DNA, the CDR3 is TGCAGCCCCGTTCGGGGATCTGGGGAGACCCAGTACTTC.

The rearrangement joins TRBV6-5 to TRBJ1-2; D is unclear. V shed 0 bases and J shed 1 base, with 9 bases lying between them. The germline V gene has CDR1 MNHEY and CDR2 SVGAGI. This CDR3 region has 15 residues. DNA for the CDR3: TGTGCCAGCAGTTACTCCATCACTGATAACTATGGCTACACCTTC. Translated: CASSYSITDNYGYTF.

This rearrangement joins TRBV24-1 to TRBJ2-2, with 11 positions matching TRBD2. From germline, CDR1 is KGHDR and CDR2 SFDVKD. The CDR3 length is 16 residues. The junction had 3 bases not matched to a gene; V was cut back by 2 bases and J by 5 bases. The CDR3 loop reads CATSDSSGGRTGELFF. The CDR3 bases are TGTGCCACCAGTGATTCTAGCGGGGGGAGAACCGGGGAGCTGTTTTTT.

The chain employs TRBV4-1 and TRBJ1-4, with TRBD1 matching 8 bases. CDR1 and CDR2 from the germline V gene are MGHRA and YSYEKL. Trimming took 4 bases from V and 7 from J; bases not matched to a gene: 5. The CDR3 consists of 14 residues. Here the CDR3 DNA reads TGCGCCAGCAGCCCGACAGGGGCGGGTGAAAAACTGTTTTTT. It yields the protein CASSPTGAGEKLFF.

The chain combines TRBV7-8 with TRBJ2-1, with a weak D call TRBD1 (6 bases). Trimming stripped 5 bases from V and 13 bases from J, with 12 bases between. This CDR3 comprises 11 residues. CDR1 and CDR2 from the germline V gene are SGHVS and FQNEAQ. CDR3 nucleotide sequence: TGTGCCAGCAGCCTTCGGACAGAACAGTTCTTC. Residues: CASSLRTEQFF.

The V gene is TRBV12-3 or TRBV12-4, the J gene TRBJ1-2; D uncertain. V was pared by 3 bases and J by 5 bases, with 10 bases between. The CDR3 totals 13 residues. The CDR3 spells CASSLEGNYGYTF. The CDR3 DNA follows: TGTGCCAGCAGTTTGGAGGGAAATTATGGCTACACCTTC.

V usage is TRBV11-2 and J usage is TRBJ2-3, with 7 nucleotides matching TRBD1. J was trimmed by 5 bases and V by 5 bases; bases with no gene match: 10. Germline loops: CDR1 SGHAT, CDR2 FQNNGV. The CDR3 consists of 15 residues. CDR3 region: CASSGNDRARDTQYF. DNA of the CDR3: TGTGCCAGCAGCGGAAACGACAGGGCTCGAGATACGCAGTATTTT.